The 16 T cell receptor beta chains in this list originate from one sample, sequenced in a study of blood T cell repertoires in COVID-19. Here immunoSEQ multiplex PCR was the method, and the copy in TCRdb shows in-frame clones only, minus some. The table records 200,000 to 250,000 clones, approximately 90% of them present only once. The sample was peripheral blood. These receptors were taken from a man in his sixties with COVID-19, enrolled during active disease.

The rearrangement joins TRBV4-1 to TRBJ2-1; the D gene is possibly TRBD2 (6 bases). Per the germline V gene, CDR1 is MGHRA and CDR2 is YSYEKL. The CDR3 loop spans 18 amino acids. Trimming took off 0 bases at V and 7 bases at J, with 22 bases between the two ends. The CDR3 bases are TGCGCCAGCAGCCAAGATATCATGGGTGGCGGGACCCAAAATGAGCAGTTCTTC. Protein product: CASSQDIMGGGTQNEQFF.

The chain combines TRBV5-1 with TRBJ1-2, with 9 bases identical to TRBD1. Looked up from germline, CDR1 is SGHRS and CDR2 is YFSETQ. The V segment lost 4 bases and the J segment 5 bases; nucleotides outside the gene matches: 9. This CDR3 is built from 15 residues. As DNA, the CDR3 is TGCGCCAGCAGCCCCACAGGGGGCGTCAGTTATGGCTACACCTTC. Residues: CASSPTGGVSYGYTF.

This clone was seen a handful of times. The V call is TRBV4-1, the J call TRBJ1-6, with D possibly matching TRBD1 (5 bases). The V and J ends lost 5 bases and 7 bases respectively, with 24 bases between them. This CDR3 has 18 residues. From germline, CDR1 is MGHRA and CDR2 YSYEKL. CDR3 loop: CASSTFGGDRGVNSPLHF. DNA of the CDR3: TGCGCCAGCAGCACCTTTGGAGGGGATCGGGGGGTGAATTCACCCCTCCACTTT.

This clone turned up a few times. The chain links TRBV4-1 to TRBJ2-7; the match to TRBD2 covers 14 bases. Looked up from germline, CDR1 is MGHRA and CDR2 is YSYEKL. CDR3 length: 18 residues. J gave up 0 bases and V 1 base, and 5 bases lay outside the gene matches. In DNA form, the CDR3 reads TGCGCCAGCAGCCAAGTGACCGGGACTAGCGGGGGCTCCTACGAGCAGTACTTC. Encoded protein: CASSQVTGTSGGSYEQYF.

This clone came up a few times. CDR3 nucleotide sequence: TGTGCCAGCAGCCCGACAGGGTTCTATGGCTACACCTTC. Its translation: CASSPTGFYGYTF. J is TRBJ1-2 and V is TRBV5-6; 7 positions agree with TRBD1. Germline CDR1 SGHDT, CDR2 YYEEEE. This CDR3 comprises 13 residues. The trim removed 4 bases at V and 4 bases at J, leaving 4 bases unmatched. The full variable domain, completed using reference TRBV5-6 and TRBJ1-2, is DAGVTQSPTHLIKTRGQQVTLRCSPKSGHDTVSWYQQALGQGPQFIFQYYEEEERQRGNFPDRFSGHQFPNYSSELNVNALLLGDSALYLCASSPTGFYGYTFGSGTRLTVV.

Only one count was recorded for this clone. The V and J genes are TRBV28 and TRBJ1-2, with 9 bases matching TRBD1. Germline assignment: CDR1 MDHEN and CDR2 SYDVKM. The CDR3 runs 12 residues. Here the CDR3 DNA reads TGTGCTGTGGGACAGGGCAACTATGGCTACACCTTC. This gives the protein CAVGQGNYGYTF.

The rearrangement uses TRBV6-5 and TRBJ1-3; 7 positions match TRBD1. The CDR3 totals 13 residues. Trimming cost V 11 bases and J 2 bases; bases outside gene matches: 6. In germline, CDR1 is MNHEY, CDR2 SVGAGI. CDR3 sequence: CAVHQGAGNTIYF. In DNA, the CDR3 is TGTGCCGTACACCAGGGGGCTGGAAACACCATATATTTT.

V and J are TRBV5-4 and TRBJ2-3; no reliable D call. The ends were cut back, 6 bases at V and 1 base at J, with 15 bases in the middle. In germline, CDR1 is SGHNT, CDR2 YYREEE (reference sequence). This CDR3 is 15 amino acids long. CDR3 in DNA: TGTGCCAGCACCCTTAAAGTCCGGGGCACAGATACGCAGTATTTT. Translation: CASTLKVRGTDTQYF.

The chain has TRBV28 and TRBJ1-4, with D perhaps matching TRBD1 (6 bases). The germline V gene has CDR1 MDHEN and CDR2 SYDVKM. The CDR3 is made up of 16 amino acids. Between the trimmed V and J ends, which lost 5 bases and 3 bases, there was a span of 16 bases. The CDR3 nucleotides read TGTGCCAGCAGTCCACACTACAGGGATCCTAATGAAAAACTGTTTTTT. It specifies CASSPHYRDPNEKLFF.

The rearrangement links TRBV19 to TRBJ2-3, with TRBD2 matching 8 bases. This CDR3 has 15 amino acids. V was clipped by 0 bases and J by 5 bases; unmatched bases: 4. Germline lookup yields CDR1 LNHDA and CDR2 SQIVND (reference sequence). DNA of the CDR3: TGTGCCAGTAGTATAGACGGGGGGGCCAGAGATACGCAGTATTTT. Translation gives CASSIDGGARDTQYF.

The chain combines TRBV7-3 with TRBJ1-4; TRBD1 might be the D (6 bases). Germline lookup yields CDR1 SGHTA and CDR2 FQGTGA. Trimming cost V 5 bases and J 5 bases, with 12 bases left between them. CDR3 size: 14 residues. CDR3 nucleotide sequence: TGTGCCAGCAGCCCAACAGGGACGAATGAAAAACTGTTTTTT. As protein: CASSPTGTNEKLFF.

This clone is a singleton in its sample. The chain has TRBV12-3 or TRBV12-4 and TRBJ1-2; D call uncertain. Trimming stripped 2 bases from V and 4 bases from J, with 8 bases between. CDR3 length equals 13 residues. The CDR3 loop is CASSLSGGYGYTF. The DNA of the CDR3 is TGTGCCAGCAGTTTATCCGGTGGCTATGGCTACACCTTC.

This chain uses TRBV5-1 with TRBJ2-5, with D possibly TRBD1 on 5 matching bases. Germline V gene lookup returns CDR1 SGHRS and CDR2 YFSETQ. The CDR3 spans 14 residues. The ends were cut back, 0 bases at V and 2 bases at J, with 8 bases in the middle. CDR3 bases: TGCGCCAGCAGCTTGGGGACACTTCAAGAGACCCAGTACTTC. This translates into CASSLGTLQETQYF.

In the case of this clone: Other DNA variants within this sample encode the same CDR3. The gene calls are TRBV30 and TRBJ1-5; D remains ambiguous. This CDR3 is 13 amino acids long. The germline V gene has CDR1 GTSNPN and CDR2 SVGIG (reference sequence). The V end was cut by 0 bases, the J end by 4 bases, with 7 bases between. The CDR3 coding sequence is TGTGCCTGGAGTGTACTAGGGAATCAGCCCCAGCATTTT. Translating gives CAWSVLGNQPQHF.

Regarding this clone: Distinct nucleotide sequences in the sample also encode this CDR3. The chain carries TRBV15 and TRBJ1-2, with D hard to call. With 5 bases removed from V and 1 base from J, the gap between germline ends came to 11 bases. The CDR3 extends over 14 amino acids. Looked up from germline, CDR1 is LNHNV and CDR2 is YYDKDF (reference sequence). For the CDR3, the DNA is TGTGCCACCAGCCGCGGAGGTGGTAACTATGGCTACACCTTC. Encoded protein: CATSRGGGNYGYTF.

The genes are TRBV6-6 and TRBJ1-1, with 10 bases matching TRBD1. The germline V gene encodes CDR1 MNHNY and CDR2 SVGAGI (reference sequence). The V segment lost 0 bases and the J segment 9 bases; nucleotides outside the gene matches: 4. This CDR3 has 14 amino acids. DNA of the CDR3: TGTGCCAGCAGTTACTCGACAGGGGGCGACCAAGCTTTCTTT. Its protein is CASSYSTGGDQAFF.